This entry lists 24 T cell receptor beta chains sequenced from one sample in a study of identifying expanded T cells in peripheral blood. This table comes from immunoSEQ multiplex PCR, and its TCRdb copy is limited to in-frame clones, with some not included. The sample includes about 100,000 clones, about 87% of them seen just once. The sample was blood. The receptors derive from a person aged 18 to 70 in good health.

CDR3 DNA: TGTGCCAGCAGCCCGACAGGGGAACGGAATCAGCCCCAGCATTTT. Translating it yields CASSPTGERNQPQHF. The genes are TRBV9 and TRBJ1-5; the match to TRBD1 covers 8 bases. With V trimmed by 4 bases and J by 4 bases, 7 bases remained unmatched. The CDR3 runs to 15 residues. CDR1 is SGDLS, CDR2 YYNGEE, per germline.

V and J are TRBV29-1 and TRBJ2-5; D assignment may be TRBD1 or TRBD2 (6 bases each). The length of the CDR3 is 13 residues. Germline V lookup: CDR1 SQVTM, CDR2 ANQGSEA. V lost 5 bases, J lost 2 bases, and 12 bases lay in between. Here the CDR3 reads CSVSRGLQETQYF. The DNA of the CDR3 is TGCAGCGTTAGTCGGGGGCTACAAGAGACCCAGTACTTC.

This chain uses TRBV5-1 with TRBJ1-5; possibly TRBD1 for D (5 bases). This CDR3 is built from 14 residues. Germline CDR1 and CDR2: SGHRS and YFSETQ. V was clipped by 4 bases and J by 4 bases, with 12 bases between them. The CDR3 reads CASSQGTGNQPQHF. CDR3 coding DNA: TGCGCCAGCAGCCAAGGAACAGGTAATCAGCCCCAGCATTTT.

The gene calls are TRBV2 and TRBJ2-2, with 9 positions matching TRBD2. Germline V gene lookup returns CDR1 SNHLY and CDR2 FYNNEI. V shed 2 bases, J shed 5 bases, and the junction held 6 bases outside the gene matches. The CDR3 contains 16 residues. CDR3 coding DNA: TGTGCCAGCAGTGAACCGCGGGGGGGCCTTACCGGGGAGCTGTTTTTT. It encodes CASSEPRGGLTGELFF.

CDR3 nucleotides: TGTGCCAGCAGCTTGGGGACAGCGGATGGCGAGACCCAGTACTTC. Translating gives CASSLGTADGETQYF. The J gene is TRBJ2-5, the V gene TRBV7-9, with TRBD1 identical over 7 bases. This CDR3 has 15 amino acids. The germline V gene has CDR1 SEHNR and CDR2 FQNEAQ (reference sequence). Trimming at V came to 3 bases and at J to 5 bases, leaving 9 bases not matched to a gene. Based on the CDR3 plus reference TRBV7-9 and TRBJ2-5, the full variable domain is DTGVSQNPRHKITKRGQNVTFRCDPISEHNRLYWYRQTLGQGPEFLTYFQNEAQLEKSRLLSDRFSAERPKGSFSTLEIQRTEQGDSAMYLCASSLGTADGETQYFGPGTRLLVL.

V is TRBV7-9 and J is TRBJ1-5, with D perhaps matching TRBD1 (6 bases). V lost 5 bases to trimming and J lost 0 bases, with 8 bases between them. Per germline, CDR1 SEHNR and CDR2 FQNEAQ (reference sequence). There are 14 residues in the CDR3. The DNA for the CDR3 is TGTGCCAGCAGCCAGGGGAATAGCAATCAGCCCCAGCATTTT. Translation gives CASSQGNSNQPQHF.

This sequence joins TRBV10-3 and TRBJ1-3, with 8 nucleotides matching TRBD1. V lost 7 bases and J lost 4; bases outside the gene matches: 6. CDR3 length: 14 amino acids. Germline-derived CDR1 and CDR2 are ENHRY and SYGVKD. CDR3 sequence: CAIMQGANGNTIYF. The CDR3 coding sequence is TGTGCCATCATGCAGGGGGCGAACGGAAACACCATATATTTT.

The chain has TRBV7-3 and TRBJ2-5; 15 bases line up with TRBD2. J lost 4 bases, V lost 5 bases, and 8 bases had no gene match. The germline gives CDR1 SGHTA, CDR2 FQGTGA. The CDR3 covers 17 residues. This chain's CDR3 is CASSPGLAGGPGETQYF. DNA for the CDR3: TGTGCCAGCAGCCCCGGACTAGCGGGAGGGCCGGGAGAGACCCAGTACTTC.

The genes are TRBV4-1 and TRBJ1-2, with 7 bases that match TRBD1. This CDR3 spans 18 amino acids. Germline loops: CDR1 MGHRA, CDR2 YSYEKL. Trimming at V came to 1 base and at J to 1 base, leaving 12 bases not matched to a gene. This CDR3 is CASSQVGQAPDLNYGYTF. Here the CDR3 DNA reads TGCGCCAGCAGCCAAGTCGGACAGGCCCCGGATCTTAACTATGGCTACACCTTC.

The CDR3, as DNA: TGTGCCAGTAGCGGGAGGACGCTGAACACTGAAGCTTTCTTT. Translating gives CASSGRTLNTEAFF. The gene calls are TRBV19 and TRBJ1-1; D not certain. This CDR3 contains 14 residues. V was trimmed by 6 bases and J by 0 bases, leaving 11 bases between them. Per the germline V gene, CDR1 is LNHDA and CDR2 is SQIVND (reference sequence).

This clone has ten or more counts. CDR3 loop: CASSQQQEKAYGYTF. The CDR3 nucleotides read TGTGCCAGCAGCCAGCAACAGGAGAAGGCCTATGGCTACACCTTC. The V gene is TRBV16, the J gene TRBJ1-2; tentatively, D is TRBD1 (5 bases). This CDR3 is built from 15 residues. Trimming stripped 3 bases from V and 4 bases from J, with 15 bases between. The V gene's germline CDR1 is KGHSY and CDR2 FQNENV.

This clone occurred once. The V call is TRBV5-4, the J call TRBJ2-3; no firm D call. The ends were cut back, 0 bases at V and 1 base at J, with 9 bases in the middle. CDR1 is SGHNT and CDR2 is YYREEE in the germline V gene (reference sequence). The CDR3 extends over 15 amino acids. The CDR3 region is CASSLVTSGTDTQYF. CDR3 nucleotide sequence: TGTGCCAGCAGCTTGGTAACCAGCGGCACAGATACGCAGTATTTT.

This clone was recorded only once. The rearrangement links TRBV19 to TRBJ1-1, with D possibly matching TRBD1 (5 bases). Trimming removed 3 bases at V and 1 base at J, with 18 bases between. The CDR3 extends over 17 amino acids. Germline V CDR1 and CDR2: LNHDA, SQIVND (reference sequence). The chain's CDR3 is CASSMVDKALTNTEAFF. CDR3 sequence (DNA): TGTGCCAGTAGTATGGTGGACAAAGCCTTAACGAACACTGAAGCTTTCTTT.

This chain connects TRBV19 to TRBJ2-7, with D unresolved. The CDR3 spans 11 residues. Germline values: CDR1 LNHDA, CDR2 SQIVND (reference sequence). The V gene lost 4 bases and the J gene lost 3 bases, with 4 bases spanning the gap. The CDR3 coding sequence is TGTGCCAGTAGTAGTATCTACGAGCAGTACTTC. Its translation is CASSSIYEQYF.

The J gene is TRBJ2-5, the V gene TRBV5-6, with 7 nucleotides matching TRBD1. The end of the DNA aligns better with TRBJ2-7, so the J call may be wrong. The CDR3 spans 13 residues. In germline, CDR1 is SGHDT, CDR2 YYEEEE. Here the CDR3 reads CASSRQGVYEQYF. CDR3 sequence (DNA): TGTGCCAGCAGCCGGCAGGGGGTCTACGAGCAGTACTTC.

This rearrangement joins TRBV4-3 to TRBJ2-3, with TRBD1 matching over 10 bases. The junction had 8 bases not matched to a gene; V was cut back by 1 base and J by 4 bases. Per germline, CDR1 LGHNA and CDR2 YSLEER. This CDR3 contains 17 residues. The CDR3 nucleotides read TGCGCCAGCAGCCAAGGGTATGGGGACAGGGGCGCAGATACGCAGTATTTT. Translated: CASSQGYGDRGADTQYF.

The rearrangement joins TRBV11-2 to TRBJ1-5, with D possibly TRBD1 on 5 matching bases. V was shortened by 5 bases and J by 6 bases, with 14 bases between the two germline ends. This CDR3 contains 14 residues. Germline-derived CDR1 and CDR2 are SGHAT and FQNNGV. DNA of the CDR3: TGTGCCAGCAGCACCGACAGCGTCGGTCAGCCCCAGCATTTT. Amino acid sequence: CASSTDSVGQPQHF.

J is TRBJ1-2 and V is TRBV5-1; D gene uncertain. This CDR3 has 17 residues. The V gene's germline CDR1 is SGHRS and CDR2 YFSETQ. Trimming cost V 1 base and J 3 bases, with 19 bases left between them. The CDR3 DNA reads TGCGCCAGCAGCTTGTATCCCTCGGCGGGCCGCGACTATGGCTACACCTTC. Protein: CASSLYPSAGRDYGYTF.

This clone was counted a single time. The rearrangement links TRBV30 to TRBJ2-3, with 8 nucleotides matching TRBD2. This CDR3 region has 14 residues. In germline, CDR1 is GTSNPN, CDR2 SVGIG (reference sequence). J gave up 7 bases and V 5 bases, and 11 bases lay outside the gene matches. This CDR3 is CAWALGLARYTQYF. Here the CDR3 DNA reads TGTGCCTGGGCCCTAGGACTAGCCCGGTATACGCAGTATTTT. Variable domain in full (rest from reference TRBV30 and TRBJ2-3): SQTIHQWPATLVQPVGSPLSLECTVEGTSNPNLYWYRQAAGRGLQLLFYSVGIGQISSEVPQNLSASRPQDRQFILSSKKLLLSDSGFYLCAWALGLARYTQYFGPGTRLTVL.

V is TRBV5-1 and J is TRBJ1-2; 8 bases agree with TRBD1. The CDR3 totals 13 residues. CDR1 and CDR2 from the germline V gene are SGHRS and YFSETQ. V dropped 3 bases and J dropped 5; count of bases not matched to a gene: 3. CDR3 protein: CASSSTGEYGYTF. The DNA of the CDR3 is TGCGCCAGCAGCTCGACAGGGGAGTATGGCTACACCTTC.

This clone is a singleton in its sample. The chain recombines TRBV19 with TRBJ2-5, with 8 bases lining up with TRBD1. This CDR3 is built from 15 residues. The germline CDR1 and CDR2 sequences are LNHDA and SQIVND (reference sequence). J gave up 2 bases and V 5 bases, and 7 bases lay outside the gene matches. Here the CDR3 reads CASSRGTGAQETQYF. CDR3 sequence (DNA): TGTGCCAGTAGTCGCGGGACAGGAGCTCAAGAGACCCAGTACTTC.

In its sample, this clone was seen once. The chain joins TRBV18 to TRBJ2-7; tentative D call: TRBD1 (5 bases). V dropped 3 bases and J dropped 5 bases, with 14 bases sitting between them. The CDR3 covers 14 residues. Looked up from germline, CDR1 is KGHSH and CDR2 is LQKENI. The CDR3 sequence: CASSPRDGAHEQYF. CDR3 nucleotides: TGTGCCAGCTCACCCCGAGATGGGGCCCACGAGCAGTACTTC.

V usage is TRBV6-5 and J usage is TRBJ1-6, with D maybe TRBD1 (5 bases). The V gene lost 2 bases and the J gene lost 9 bases, with 17 bases spanning the gap. The CDR3 is made up of 16 amino acids. The germline gives CDR1 MNHEY, CDR2 SVGAGI. The CDR3 spells CASSYQAAGLGSPLHF. The CDR3 nucleotides read TGTGCCAGCAGTTACCAAGCGGCAGGGCTAGGTTCACCCCTCCACTTT.

The chain employs TRBV19 and TRBJ2-3; no clear D. With 1 base removed from V and 5 bases from J, the gap between germline ends came to 10 bases. The germline V gene has CDR1 LNHDA and CDR2 SQIVND (reference sequence). The CDR3 totals 14 residues. Here the CDR3 reads CASSIGWLGDTQYF. CDR3 bases: TGTGCCAGTAGTATAGGATGGTTGGGAGATACGCAGTATTTT. The variable domain in full, completed from reference TRBV19 and TRBJ2-3, reads DGGITQSPKYLFRKEGQNVTLSCEQNLNHDAMYWYRQDPGQGLRLIYYSQIVNDFQKGDIAEGYSVSREKKESFPLTVTSAQKNPTAFYLCASSIGWLGDTQYFGPGTRLTVL.